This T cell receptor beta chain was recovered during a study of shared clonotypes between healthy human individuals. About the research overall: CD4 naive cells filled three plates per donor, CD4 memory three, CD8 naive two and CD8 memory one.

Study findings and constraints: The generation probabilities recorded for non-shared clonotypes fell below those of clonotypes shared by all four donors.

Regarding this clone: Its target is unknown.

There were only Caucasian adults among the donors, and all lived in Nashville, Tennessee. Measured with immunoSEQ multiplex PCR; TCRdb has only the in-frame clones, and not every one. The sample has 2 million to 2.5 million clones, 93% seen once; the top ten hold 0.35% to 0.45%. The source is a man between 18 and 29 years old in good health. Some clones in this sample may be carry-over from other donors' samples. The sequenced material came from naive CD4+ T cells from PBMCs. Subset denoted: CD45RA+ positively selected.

The CDR3 DNA sequence: TGTGCCAGCGGATTGAACAAATACGAGCAGTACTTC. Protein: CASGLNKYEQYF. The V call is TRBV14, the J call TRBJ2-7; D not resolved. Germline V gene sequence: CDR1 SGHDN, CDR2 FVKESK. V lost 8 bases, J lost 4 bases, and 12 bases lay in between. The CDR3 runs 12 residues.